This T cell receptor (beta chain) was sequenced during a study of shared clonotypes between healthy human individuals. Study-level findings and limits: The diversity represented, both genetic and in exposure history, was limited by few donors.

Assay used: immunoSEQ multiplex PCR; TCRdb lists only in-frame clones, some missing. The data hold hundreds of thousands of clones, with just over 95% observed a single time. Naive CD8 cells comprised CD45RO-negative, CCR7-positively selected cells, excluding terminally differentiated effector memory CD45RA+ cells. All of the donors resided in Nashville, Tennessee, and each was a Caucasian adult. With regard to this clone: Its antigen is not known.

Sequencing was carried out using naive CD8+ T cells sorted from blood. This TCR came from a man aged 30-40 years in good health.

The CDR3 reads CASSLISVTTYNEQFF. The CDR3 DNA follows: TGTGCCAGCAGTTTAATTTCTGTAACAACCTACAATGAGCAGTTCTTC. The rearrangement uses TRBV27 and TRBJ2-1; D not certain. CDR1 is MNHEY, CDR2 SMNVEV, per germline (reference sequence). There are 16 residues in the CDR3. Deletions cut 2 bases from V and 2 bases from J, with 13 bases between.